Listed below are T cell receptor beta chains from one sample, sequenced in a study of blood T cell repertoires in COVID-19. Clones were read by immunoSEQ multiplex PCR, and TCRdb kept only the in-frame ones, dropping some. The sample holds about 230,000 clones, 83% seen once. The material sequenced was peripheral blood. Receptor source: a woman aged 50 to 60 with acute or convalescent COVID-19. Both conserved end residues are part of each CDR3. D genes are given only for firm matches. Only some rows state a clone size, as once, few, many or a class for expanded clones.

TRBV18,TRBD1,TRBJ2-7,.,CASSPGQGDPYEQYF,TGTGCCAGCTCACCAGGTCAGGGGGACCCCTACGAGCAGTACTTC
TRBV11-2,TRBD1,TRBJ1-1,.,CASSTQGGTEAFF,TGTGCCAGCAGTACCCAGGGGGGCACTGAAGCTTTCTTT
TRBV6-5,.,TRBJ2-7,.,CASSPGTGRREQYF,TGTGCCAGCAGTCCCGGGACTGGCAGGCGCGAGCAGTACTTC
TRBV18,.,TRBJ1-4,.,CASSPPGRDQEKLFF,TGTGCCAGCTCACCACCGGGGAGGGATCAAGAAAAACTGTTTTTT
TRBV12-3/TRBV12-4,.,TRBJ2-2,.,CASTQGNTGELFF,TGTGCCAGCACCCAGGGAAACACCGGGGAGCTGTTTTTT
TRBV28,TRBD1,TRBJ1-4,.,CASSSIGTGVTNEKLFF,TGTGCCAGCAGTTCCATCGGGACAGGGGTAACTAATGAAAAACTGTTTTTT
TRBV4-1,TRBD2,TRBJ2-1,.,CASSQTSLAGAYNEQFF,TGCGCCAGCAGCCAAACATCCTTAGCGGGGGCGTACAATGAGCAGTTCTTC
TRBV11-1,TRBD1,TRBJ1-6,.,CASSLRDRRNSPLHF,TGTGCCAGCAGCTTAAGGGACAGGAGAAATTCACCCCTCCACTTT
TRBV7-7,TRBD2,TRBJ2-7,.,CASSLRLGGEQYF,TGTGCTAGCAGCTTACGGCTGGGGGGGGAGCAGTACTTC
TRBV7-2,TRBD2,TRBJ2-7,.,CASSQSGGGSWEQYF,TGTGCCAGCAGCCAAAGTGGCGGGGGGAGTTGGGAGCAGTACTTC
TRBV5-1,.,TRBJ1-4,.,CASAPWADKKGKLFF,TGCGCCAGCGCGCCCTGGGCAGACAAGAAGGGGAAACTGTTTTTT
TRBV7-2,.,TRBJ1-6,.,CASSREGSPLHF,TGTGCCAGCAGCCGGGAGGGGTCACCCCTCCACTTT
TRBV28,TRBD1,TRBJ1-1,.,CASSPSDRARAFF,TGTGCCAGCAGTCCCTCCGACAGGGCGAGAGCTTTCTTT
TRBV9,TRBD1,TRBJ2-3,once,CASSPGTATDTQYF,TGTGCCAGCAGCCCCGGGACAGCCACAGATACGCAGTATTTT
TRBV7-2,TRBD2,TRBJ2-7,.,CASSLTSGGSYEQYF,TGTGCCAGCAGCCTTACTAGCGGGGGTTCCTACGAGCAGTACTTC
TRBV28,.,TRBJ2-2,.,CAGRGYTGELFF,TGTGCCGGAAGGGGGTACACCGGGGAGCTGTTTTTT
TRBV28,.,TRBJ2-7,.,CASTAAGVGYEQYF,TGTGCCAGCACTGCAGCGGGCGTTGGCTACGAGCAGTACTTC
TRBV28,.,TRBJ1-5,.,CASSLEHRQNQPQHF,TGTGCCAGCAGTTTGGAACACAGACAAAATCAGCCCCAGCATTTT
TRBV19,TRBD1,TRBJ1-1,.,CASRAGTGLTEAFF,TGTGCCAGTAGAGCAGGGACAGGGTTGACTGAAGCTTTCTTT
TRBV27,.,TRBJ2-2,.,CASSLVGGLSGELFF,TGTGCCAGCAGTTTAGTGGGGGGTTTATCCGGGGAGCTGTTTTTT
TRBV28,TRBD1,TRBJ2-7,few,CASSFTGGIYEQYF,TGTGCCAGCAGTTTTACAGGGGGCATCTACGAGCAGTACTTC
TRBV28,.,TRBJ1-1,.,CASSRDNRVRAEAFF,TGTGCCAGCAGTCGGGATAACAGGGTCAGGGCTGAAGCTTTCTTT
TRBV7-8,TRBD1,TRBJ1-1,.,CASSLVAGGSTEAFF,TGTGCCAGCAGCTTAGTGGCAGGGGGGAGCACTGAAGCTTTCTTT